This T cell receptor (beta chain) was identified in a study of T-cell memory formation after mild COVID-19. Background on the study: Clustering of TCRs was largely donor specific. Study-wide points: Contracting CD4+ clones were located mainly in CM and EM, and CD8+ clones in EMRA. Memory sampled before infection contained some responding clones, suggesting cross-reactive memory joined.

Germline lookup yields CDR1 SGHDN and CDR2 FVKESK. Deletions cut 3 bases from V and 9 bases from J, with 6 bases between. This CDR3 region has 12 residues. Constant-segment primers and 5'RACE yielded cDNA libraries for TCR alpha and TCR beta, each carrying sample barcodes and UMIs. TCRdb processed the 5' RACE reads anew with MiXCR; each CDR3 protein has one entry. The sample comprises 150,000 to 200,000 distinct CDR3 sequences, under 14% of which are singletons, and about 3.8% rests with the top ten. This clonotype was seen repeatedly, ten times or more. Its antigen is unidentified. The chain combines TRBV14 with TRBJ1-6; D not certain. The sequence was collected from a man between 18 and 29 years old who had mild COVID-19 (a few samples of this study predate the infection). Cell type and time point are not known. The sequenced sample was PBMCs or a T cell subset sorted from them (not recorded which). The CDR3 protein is CASSHSLSPLHF. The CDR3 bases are TGTGCCAGCAGCCATTCCCTTTCACCCCTCCACTTT.